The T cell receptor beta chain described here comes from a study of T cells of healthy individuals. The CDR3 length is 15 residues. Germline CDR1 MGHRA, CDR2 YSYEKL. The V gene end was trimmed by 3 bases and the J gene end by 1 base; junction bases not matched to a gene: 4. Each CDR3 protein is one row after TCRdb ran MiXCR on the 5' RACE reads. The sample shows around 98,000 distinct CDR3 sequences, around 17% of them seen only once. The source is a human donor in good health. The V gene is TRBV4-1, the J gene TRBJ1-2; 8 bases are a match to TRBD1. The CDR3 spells CASSHGTGINYGYTF. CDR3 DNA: TGCGCCAGCAGCCACGGGACAGGAATTAACTATGGCTACACCTTC.